This TCR beta chain was profiled in a study of long-term antiretroviral therapy in people with HIV. Whole-study results and caveats: Controls had broader CDR3 length ranges than HIV repertoires did. Blood dating 2004 to 2017 may reflect older ART regimens.

In the case of this clone: Its target is unknown.

It was version v3.0 of the immunoSEQ assay that was run at survey level. TCRdb's table, derived via immunoSEQ multiplex PCR, lists solely in-frame clones and lacks some. The data hold about 33,000 clones, with about 83% observed a single time. This TCR derives from a woman between 45 and 65 years old with HIV. The sample consisted of unsorted PBMCs, taken 2 years after starting antiretroviral therapy.

The DNA of the CDR3 is TGTGCCAGCAGCGCTTCTGGGACTGCGGGTGATGAAGCTTTCTTT. It specifies CASSASGTAGDEAFF. The V and J genes are TRBV9 and TRBJ1-1; tentative D call: TRBD1 (5 bases). The length of the CDR3 is 15 residues. Trimming removed 3 bases at V and 7 bases at J, with 19 bases between. Germline CDR1 SGDLS, CDR2 YYNGEE.